Given below is one TCR beta chain in context. The source of the sample is a study of shared clonotypes between healthy human individuals. Terminally differentiated effector memory CD45RA+ cells were left out of the naive CD8 fraction, which was CD45RO-negative and positively selected for CCR7. Measured with immunoSEQ multiplex PCR; TCRdb has only the in-frame clones, and not every one. The data show around 2,000,000 clones, about 92% seen once. The CDR3 extends over 16 amino acids. Per germline, CDR1 SEHNR and CDR2 FQNEAQ (reference sequence). Trimming pared 1 base from V and 3 bases from J, leaving 15 bases between.

The sequenced sample consisted of naive CD8+ T cells from PBMCs. The chain combines TRBV7-9 with TRBJ1-1; no firm D call. The sequence was collected from a man between 18 and 29 years old in good health. Some clones in this sample may be carry-over from other donors' samples. CDR3 sequence reads: CASSLDDEGRDTEAFF. The CDR3 DNA follows: TGTGCCAGCAGCTTAGATGACGAAGGAAGAGACACTGAAGCTTTCTTT. The variable domain in full, completed from reference TRBV7-9 and TRBJ1-1, reads DTGVSQNPRHKITKRGQNVTFRCDPISEHNRLYWYRQTLGQGPEFLTYFQNEAQLEKSRLLSDRFSAERPKGSFSTLEIQRTEQGDSAMYLCASSLDDEGRDTEAFFGQGTRLTVV.